These T cell receptor beta chains were read from a single sample in a study of T-cell memory formation after mild COVID-19. TCRdb processed the 5' RACE reads anew with MiXCR; each CDR3 protein has one entry. The sample lists around 450,000 distinct CDR3 sequences, roughly a quarter occurring once. Sequencing was done on a sample of PBMCs or a T cell subset sorted from them (not recorded which). These receptors came from an adult woman who had mild COVID-19 (a few samples of this study predate the infection). Cell type and time point are not known. Both conserved end residues are part of each CDR3. D genes are given only for firm matches. Some rows have no size entry. The others give once, few or many, or a class for an expanded clone.

clone size	V gene	D gene	J gene	CDR3 DNA	CDR3 protein
few	TRBV5-1	.	TRBJ2-2	TGCGCCAGCCGCCTTGGAGCGCACACCGGGGAGCTGTTTTTT	CASRLGAHTGELFF
few	TRBV7-3	.	TRBJ2-1	TGTGCCAGCAGCTTATATTCTGGCCTCAGTAATGAGCAGTTCTTC	CASSLYSGLSNEQFF
.	TRBV7-8	TRBD1	TRBJ1-2	TGTGCCAGCAGCACCCGGGACAGGCGGAACTATGGCTACACCTTC	CASSTRDRRNYGYTF
many	TRBV4-3	TRBD2	TRBJ2-1	TGCGCCAGCAGCCAAGATCCCGGGGGGGGCCCCTTCGAGCAGTTCTTC	CASSQDPGGGPFEQFF
.	TRBV19	.	TRBJ1-4	TGTGCCAGTACGGACAGAGCTTACGAAAAACTGTTTTTT	CASTDRAYEKLFF
few	TRBV20-1	.	TRBJ2-1	TGCAGTGCTAGTGGGGGTCAGTGGAGCAATGAGCAGTTCTTC	CSASGGQWSNEQFF
.	TRBV5-6	.	TRBJ1-5	TGTGCCAGCAGCTTGGGGCGAGGGAGCAATCAGCCCCAGCATTTT	CASSLGRGSNQPQHF
.	TRBV5-1	TRBD1	TRBJ2-7	TGCGCCAGCAGCCTAACCGGGACAGGGAATACAGAGCAGTACTTC	CASSLTGTGNTEQYF
few	TRBV24-1	.	TRBJ1-4	TGTGCCACCAGTGCGGGTACAGCCGGCGAAACTAATGAAAAACTGTTTTTT	CATSAGTAGETNEKLFF
.	TRBV14	.	TRBJ2-2	TGTGCCAGCAGCCAAGAGATGAGTACGGGGGAGCTGTTTTTT	CASSQEMSTGELFF
few	TRBV19	TRBD1	TRBJ2-1	TGTGCCAGTAGTTCAGGACAGGGGGGGATCCAGGAGCAGTTCTTC	CASSSGQGGIQEQFF
.	TRBV7-6	.	TRBJ1-1	TGTGCCAGCAGTCCCCCTCGCGCTGAAGCTTTCTTT	CASSPPRAEAFF
.	TRBV5-8	.	TRBJ1-3	TGTGCCAGCAGCTTGTGGGGGGCCATCGCTGGAAACACCATATATTTT	CASSLWGAIAGNTIYF
.	TRBV6-2/TRBV6-3	.	TRBJ2-5	TGTGCCAGCAGCCGTCTTTGGGACCCGCCGGATGCCCAGTACTTC	CASSRLWDPPDAQYF
.	TRBV12-3/TRBV12-4	.	TRBJ2-3	TGTGCCAGCAACGTGCAAAAGGGGGGCGGGGCGCAGTATTTT	CASNVQKGGGAQYF
.	TRBV5-5	.	TRBJ2-1	TGTGCCAGCAGCTTGTCAGCCCTGAAGCAGTTCTTC	CASSLSALKQFF
few	TRBV4-2	.	TRBJ1-1	TGTGCCAGCAGCCCCATGGGGGGAGGGCGAACTGAAGCTTTCTTT	CASSPMGGGRTEAFF
.	TRBV27	.	TRBJ2-2	TGTGCCAGCAGTTTATCGATTCGACAGGAGTACGGGGAGCTGTTTTTT	CASSLSIRQEYGELFF
few	TRBV18	.	TRBJ2-7	TGTGCCAGCTCACCCATACCGGGACACTACGAGCAGTACTTC	CASSPIPGHYEQYF
.	TRBV7-3	.	TRBJ2-3	TGTGCCAGCAGCTTAACTAGTTCCGCTACAGATACGCAGTATTTT	CASSLTSSATDTQYF
.	TRBV11-2	.	TRBJ2-4	TGTGCCAGCCAAAGCGAGTCCTGGTTAGACATTCAGTACTTC	CASQSESWLDIQYF
.	TRBV4-2	TRBD2	TRBJ2-1	TGTGCCAGCAGCCAAATCCACCCGGGGACTAGCGGGAGAGGGGGCAATGAGCAGTTCTTC	CASSQIHPGTSGRGGNEQFF
few	TRBV5-1	TRBD2	TRBJ2-1	TGCGCCAGCAGCTTGGACGGGAGGGCCTACAATGAGCAGTTCTTC	CASSLDGRAYNEQFF
.	TRBV12-3/TRBV12-4	.	TRBJ2-1	TGTGCCAGCAGACCTTATCCTCGGGACCCCTGGCGGGATGAGCAGTTCTTC	CASRPYPRDPWRDEQFF
.	TRBV6-2/TRBV6-3	TRBD2	TRBJ2-7	TGTGCCAGCCGCCTGACTAGCGGGAGCCCCCTCTACGAGCAGTACTTC	CASRLTSGSPLYEQYF
few	TRBV7-9	TRBD2	TRBJ2-7	TGTGCCAGCAGCTCGGGACTAGCGGAGGCCTACGAGCAGTACTTC	CASSSGLAEAYEQYF
.	TRBV14	TRBD1	TRBJ2-5	TGTGCCAGCAGCCCACTCGGACAGGGGAGAGAGACCCAGTACTTC	CASSPLGQGRETQYF
.	TRBV3-1	TRBD1	TRBJ1-1	TGTGCCAGCAGCCTGGACAGGGGGCGGCTTTCCGAAGCTTTCTTT	CASSLDRGRLSEAFF
few	TRBV21-1	.	TRBJ2-7	TGTGCCAGCAGCACACCCCAGGGGGCGATGCACGAGCAGTACTTC	CASSTPQGAMHEQYF
.	TRBV30	.	TRBJ1-6	TGTGCCTGTCCCGTTTCGGATTATAATTCACCCCTCCACTTT	CACPVSDYNSPLHF
.	TRBV5-6	.	TRBJ2-1	TGTGCCAGCAGCTTAATAGCTCCCAATGAGCAGTTCTTC	CASSLIAPNEQFF
.	TRBV7-2	.	TRBJ1-1	TGTGCCAGCAGCTTAGCTGGTATGGGCACTGAAGCTTTCTTT	CASSLAGMGTEAFF
few	TRBV27	TRBD2	TRBJ2-1	TGTGCCAGCAGTCCCCTAGCGGACCCCTCCTACAATGAGCAGTTCTTC	CASSPLADPSYNEQFF
.	TRBV6-5	.	TRBJ1-6	TGTGCCAGCAGTTACTCCCAGGGTTATAATTCACCCCTCCACTTT	CASSYSQGYNSPLHF
few	TRBV15	TRBD2	TRBJ2-3	TGTGCCACCAGCAGAGAAGCGCTCTGGGCGCGGGGGGACACAGATACGCAGTATTTT	CATSREALWARGDTDTQYF